The clone carrying this TCR beta chain came up once. What it binds is not known. The repertoire was sequenced with immunoSEQ multiplex PCR; TCRdb's copy has only in-frame clones and lacks some. The data hold some 92,000 clones, with roughly 88% observed a single time. With V trimmed by 4 bases and J by 7 bases, 4 bases remained unmatched. Germline loops: CDR1 SGHDN, CDR2 FVKESK. The CDR3 contains 13 residues. This sample is drawn from a study of T cell responses to AZD1222 COVID-19 vaccine. Study results and caveats: Baseline testing showed seropositivity in only a handful of AZD1222 recipients. Epitopes outside B.1.351 and B.1.1.7 mutated regions reportedly drew nearly half of spike TCRs.

Sequenced here: peripheral blood, sampled on day 0 of AZD1222 vaccination. The chain uses TRBV14 and TRBJ1-2; TRBD1 agrees at 9 bases. This clonotype was obtained from an adult in good health. As DNA, the CDR3 is TGTGCCAGCAGCCTATACAGGGGGCTTGGCTACACCTTC. This sequence encodes CASSLYRGLGYTF.